The rows below give T cell receptor beta chains drawn from one sample of a study of post-analysis software for immune sequencing data. One entry per CDR3 protein results from TCRdb running MiXCR on the PCR reads. The sample holds 400,000 to 500,000 distinct CDR3 sequences, roughly 40% seen once. Sequenced sample: blood. Source of these receptors: a girl aged 2-10 years with multiple sclerosis. Each CDR3 is given with its conserved first and last residue. The D gene is left open where the match is weak. Clone size appears in some rows only: once, few, many, or a class for an expanded clone.

J gene,clone size,D gene,V gene,CDR3 protein,CDR3 DNA
TRBJ1-2,NA,TRBD1,TRBV28,CASSSRFADRAYGYTF,TGTGCCAGCAGTTCCAGATTTGCGGACAGGGCCTATGGCTACACCTTC
TRBJ2-2,NA,TRBD2,TRBV12-3/TRBV12-4,CASSKGLLEGELFF,TGTGCCAGCAGTAAGGGACTACTTGAGGGGGAGCTGTTTTTT
TRBJ1-2,few,TRBD1,TRBV28,CASTFRDRTISSYGYTF,TGTGCCAGCACCTTCCGGGACAGGACTATCTCCTCGTATGGCTACACCTTC
TRBJ1-5,NA,NA,TRBV28,CATSVTGIGNQPQHF,TGTGCCACCAGTGTGACGGGAATCGGCAATCAGCCCCAGCATTTT
TRBJ2-7,NA,NA,TRBV5-1,CASSQGPEQYF,TGCGCCAGCAGCCAGGGTCCCGAGCAGTACTTC
TRBJ1-2,once,TRBD1,TRBV28,CASSFGTGETQTAGYTF,TGTGCCAGCAGTTTCGGAACAGGGGAAACCCAAACCGCGGGCTACACCTTC
TRBJ1-2,NA,NA,TRBV6-5,CASSYQDDYGYTF,TGTGCCAGCAGTTACCAGGATGACTATGGCTACACCTTC
TRBJ1-6,NA,NA,TRBV25-1,CASSGYSTLHF,TGTGCCAGCAGTGGGTACTCAACCCTCCACTTT
TRBJ2-1,NA,NA,TRBV3-1,CASSQKTRINEQFF,TGTGCCAGCAGCCAGAAGACTAGAATAAATGAGCAGTTCTTC
TRBJ2-4,NA,NA,TRBV7-2,CASGTSLNIQYF,TGTGCCAGTGGGACTTCTCTAAACATTCAGTACTTC
TRBJ2-7,NA,NA,TRBV30,CAWTGEYEQYF,TGTGCCTGGACTGGGGAGTACGAGCAGTACTTC
TRBJ2-5,few,TRBD2,TRBV27,CASSKTSAYQETQYF,TGTGCCAGCAGCAAGACTAGCGCATACCAAGAGACCCAGTACTTC
TRBJ2-1,few,NA,TRBV20-1,CSALKGPAYNEQFF,TGCAGTGCCCTAAAGGGGCCCGCCTACAATGAGCAGTTCTTC
TRBJ2-1,NA,TRBD2,TRBV5-5,CASSFHPTLGDYLLF,TGTGCCAGCAGCTTCCACCCCACCTTAGGGGACTACCTACTCTTC
TRBJ1-5,once,TRBD1,TRBV12-3/TRBV12-4,CTSSLGRTGRAGLQPQHF,TGTACCAGCAGTTTAGGAAGGACAGGGAGGGCCGGCTTGCAGCCCCAGCATTTT
TRBJ2-5,NA,NA,TRBV6-2/TRBV6-3,CASSYSLDSQETQYF,TGTGCCAGCAGTTACTCGCTGGACAGTCAAGAGACCCAGTACTTC